This T cell receptor (beta chain) was recorded in a study of OX40 agonist ivuxolimab in advanced cancers. This table comes from immunoSEQ multiplex PCR, and its TCRdb copy is limited to in-frame clones, with some not included. Of approximately 99,000 clones in the sample, roughly nine tenths were seen once. Study-wide points: Clonal expansion was seen in CD4+ and CD8+ blood T cells by week 6 at 0.1 to 3.0 mg/kg.

Of note for this clone: The antigen is not known.

The germline gives CDR1 MNHEY, CDR2 SMNVEV (reference sequence). The CDR3 is 15 residues long. Trimming pared 4 bases from V and 7 bases from J, leaving 17 bases between. V usage is TRBV27 and J usage is TRBJ1-5; D not certain. This clonotype originated in an adult with an advanced solid tumor such as melanoma, head and neck, liver or kidney cancer. The sequenced sample was CD4+ or CD8+ T cells sorted from blood, obtained in a trial of the OX40 agonist ivuxolimab. The CDR3 protein is CASSSSGSGIQPQHF. The CDR3 DNA reads TGTGCCAGCAGTTCCTCCGGCAGTGGGATCCAGCCCCAGCATTTT.